Below are 20 T cell receptor beta chains sequenced from a single sample in a study of blood T cell repertoires in COVID-19. The table came from immunoSEQ multiplex PCR; TCRdb's copy has only in-frame clones and leaves some out. The sample contains approximately 68,000 clones, nearly 90% of which appear only once. Sequenced: peripheral blood. Every receptor here comes from a man between 65 and 85 years old with active or convalescent COVID-19.

This chain uses TRBV7-8 with TRBJ2-7; 12 bases align to TRBD2. The germline CDR1 and CDR2 sequences are SGHVS and FQNEAQ. Germline trimming cut 6 bases from V and 11 bases from J; bases unmatched to any gene: 14. The CDR3 runs to 15 residues. The CDR3 DNA reads as TGTGCCAGCAGACCACTAGCGGGAGGCTTTTCTTTGGAGTACTTC. Its translation is CASRPLAGGFSLEYF.

The CDR3 here is CASRPTGGSYGYTF. As DNA, the CDR3 is TGTGCCAGCAGACCCACAGGGGGCTCTTATGGCTACACCTTC. The V gene is TRBV6-5, the J gene TRBJ1-2, with 9 bases fitting TRBD1. Germline assignment: CDR1 MNHEY and CDR2 SVGAGI. CDR3 length: 14 amino acids. V dropped 6 bases and J dropped 5; count of bases not matched to a gene: 7.

The chain couples TRBV18 to TRBJ1-4; no clear D. Germline loops: CDR1 KGHSH, CDR2 LQKENI. This CDR3 comprises 15 residues. Trimming cost V 4 bases and J 2 bases, with 11 bases left between them. CDR3 DNA: TGTGCCAGCTCACTTGCCCAAGCGACTAATGAAAAACTGTTTTTT. It codes for CASSLAQATNEKLFF.

This clone was detected only a few times. Here the CDR3 reads CASSLGDRPPYEQYF. The CDR3 bases are TGTGCCAGCAGCTTGGGTGACAGGCCCCCCTACGAGCAGTACTTC. The chain carries TRBV5-8 and TRBJ2-7; possibly TRBD1 for D (6 bases). The CDR3 is 15 residues long. V lost 0 bases to trimming and J lost 2 bases, with 12 bases between them. The germline V gene encodes CDR1 SGHTS and CDR2 YDEGEE.

The V call is TRBV10-1, the J call TRBJ2-3; D gene unclear. Per the germline V gene, CDR1 is WNHNN and CDR2 is SYGVQD (reference sequence). With 2 bases removed from V and 2 bases from J, the gap between germline ends came to 8 bases. CDR3 length: 14 residues. The CDR3 region is CASSENQLTDTQYF. CDR3 coding DNA: TGCGCCAGCAGTGAGAACCAACTCACAGATACGCAGTATTTT.

The rearrangement joins TRBV6-5 to TRBJ2-7; D is perhaps TRBD2 (6 bases). The germline V gene has CDR1 MNHEY and CDR2 SVGAGI. Trimming cost V 5 bases and J 3 bases, with 14 bases left between them. This CDR3 contains 14 residues. CDR3 sequence reads: CASSKDGGFYEQYF. DNA for the CDR3: TGTGCCAGCAGTAAGGACGGAGGGTTCTACGAGCAGTACTTC.

This clone was seen a few times. V and J are TRBV6-5 and TRBJ1-5, with 10 bases lining up with TRBD1. V was pared by 5 bases and J by 6 bases, with 7 bases of the junction left unmatched. CDR1 is MNHEY and CDR2 is SVGAGI in the germline V gene. The CDR3 has 15 residues. The CDR3, as DNA: TGTGCCAGCAGTATCCGGGACAGGGGAGTTCAGCCCCAGCATTTT. Translation gives CASSIRDRGVQPQHF.

The chain links TRBV27 to TRBJ1-4, with D unclear. Trimming took 3 bases from V and 2 from J, leaving 10 bases between them. Germline V lookup: CDR1 MNHEY, CDR2 SMNVEV (reference sequence). The CDR3 contains 15 residues. CDR3 loop: CASSFHHSTNEKLFF. DNA for the CDR3: TGTGCCAGCAGTTTTCACCACAGCACTAATGAAAAACTGTTTTTT.

A word on this clone: The DNA is left out, because the CDR3 cannot be placed on it with certainty; the CDR3 is given as TCRdb lists it. V gene TRBV2 combines with J gene TRBJ1-2; TRBD1 was called by the table and not checked on the DNA. CDR1 and CDR2 from the germline V gene are SNHLY and FYNNEI. Both ends counted, the CDR3 spans 14 residues. CDR3 region: CASILEDSNYGYTF.

In DNA form, the CDR3 reads TGCGCCAGCAGCTGGGTCGGAGGCGTCCCCCAAGAGACCCAGTACTTC. This encodes CASSWVGGVPQETQYF. The chain employs TRBV5-1 and TRBJ2-5, with TRBD2 as a possible D gene (5 bases). V was trimmed by 3 bases and J by 1 base, leaving 16 bases between them. CDR3 length: 16 residues. Per the germline V gene, CDR1 is SGHRS and CDR2 is YFSETQ. The full variable domain, completed using reference TRBV5-1 and TRBJ2-5, is KAGVTQTPRYLIKTRGQQVTLSCSPISGHRSVSWYQQTPGQGLQFLFEYFSETQRNKGNFPGRFSGRQFSNSRSEMNVSTLELGDSALYLCASSWVGGVPQETQYFGPGTRLLVL.

The chain uses TRBV20-1 and TRBJ2-1, with 7 bases that match TRBD2. Germline CDR1 DFQATT, CDR2 SNEGSKA (reference sequence). The V segment lost 6 bases and the J segment 3 bases; nucleotides outside the gene matches: 5. The CDR3 length is 13 residues. The CDR3 reads CSASSSGYNEQFF. CDR3 sequence (DNA): TGCAGTGCCAGTTCTAGCGGCTACAATGAGCAGTTCTTC.

The rearrangement links TRBV6-5 to TRBJ2-1; TRBD1 agrees at 7 bases. The CDR3 runs 15 residues. The trim removed 9 bases at V and 2 bases at J, leaving 10 bases unmatched. Germline CDR1 MNHEY, CDR2 SVGAGI. For the CDR3, the DNA is TGTGCCAGTCAACACAACAGGGGACCCTACAATGAGCAGTTCTTC. It yields the protein CASQHNRGPYNEQFF.

CDR3 nucleotides: TGCGCCAGCAGCTTACTAGCGGGGGCTAACAATGAGCAGTTCTTC. It specifies CASSLLAGANNEQFF. The chain is built from TRBV5-1 and TRBJ2-1; 11 bases line up with TRBD2. The V gene end was trimmed by 2 bases and the J gene end by 5 bases; junction bases not matched to a gene: 3. The CDR3 is 15 amino acids. The germline V gene encodes CDR1 SGHRS and CDR2 YFSETQ. Full variable domain (outside the CDR3, taken from reference TRBV5-1 and TRBJ2-1): KAGVTQTPRYLIKTRGQQVTLSCSPISGHRSVSWYQQTPGQGLQFLFEYFSETQRNKGNFPGRFSGRQFSNSRSEMNVSTLELGDSALYLCASSLLAGANNEQFFGPGTRLTVL.

This chain connects TRBV2 to TRBJ1-5; 8 bases match TRBD1. There are 16 residues in the CDR3. Germline V gene data show CDR1 as SNHLY and CDR2 as FYNNEI. V was pared by 6 bases and J by 0 bases, with 7 bases of the junction left unmatched. The CDR3 DNA reads as TGTGCCAGCAGGCTGGACAGGGCCTATAGCAATCAGCCCCAGCATTTT. This translates into CASRLDRAYSNQPQHF. The whole variable domain, filled in from reference TRBV2 and TRBJ1-5, reads EPEVTQTPSHQVTQMGQEVILRCVPISNHLYFYWYRQILGQKVEFLVSFYNNEISEKSEIFDDQFSVERPDGSNFTLKIRSTKLEDSAMYFCASRLDRAYSNQPQHFGDGTRLSIL.

The chain links TRBV11-2 to TRBJ1-1; D not resolved. The germline CDR1 and CDR2 sequences are SGHAT and FQNNGV. Trimming took 1 base from V and 11 from J, leaving 8 bases between them. CDR3 length: 11 amino acids. CDR3 residues: CASSLAGYAFF. DNA of the CDR3: TGTGCCAGCAGCTTAGCGGGGTATGCTTTCTTT. Full variable domain (rest looked up from reference TRBV11-2 and TRBJ1-1): EAGVAQSPRYKIIEKRQSVAFWCNPISGHATLYWYQQILGQGPKLLIQFQNNGVVDDSQLPKDRFSAERLKGVDSTLKIQPAKLEDSAVYLCASSLAGYAFFGQGTRLTVV.

This chain uses TRBV7-8 with TRBJ2-3; tentative D call: TRBD1 (5 bases). In germline, CDR1 is SGHVS, CDR2 FQNEAQ. CDR3 length equals 16 residues. Trimming pared 1 base from V and 8 bases from J, leaving 19 bases between. DNA of the CDR3: TGTGCCAGCAGCTTAGGGGGCCCTAATGAGATGGGTACGCAGTATTTT. Translation gives CASSLGGPNEMGTQYF.

The chain is built from TRBV7-8 and TRBJ2-3, with 7 bases fitting TRBD2. The V segment lost 5 bases and the J segment 2 bases; nucleotides outside the gene matches: 13. The CDR3 runs to 17 residues. CDR1 and CDR2 (germline): SGHVS, FQNEAQ. CDR3 coding DNA: TGTGCCAGCAGCCGCGACGTGGGGAGGGGATTCACAGATACGCAGTATTTT. Residues: CASSRDVGRGFTDTQYF. Drawing the rest from reference TRBV7-8 and TRBJ2-3, the complete variable domain is GAGVSQSPRYKVAKRGQDVALRCDPISGHVSLFWYQQALGQGPEFLTYFQNEAQLDKSGLPSDRFFAERPEGSVSTLKIQRTQQEDSAVYLCASSRDVGRGFTDTQYFGPGTRLTVL.

V is TRBV6-2 or TRBV6-3 and J is TRBJ2-7, with D possibly TRBD2 on 6 matching bases. CDR3 length: 15 residues. V was cut by 2 bases and J by 3 bases, with 14 bases left in between. Germline loops: CDR1 MNHEY, CDR2 SVGEGT. The CDR3 reads CASSYEGGVYYEQYF. The DNA for the CDR3 is TGTGCCAGCAGTTACGAGGGCGGGGTCTACTACGAGCAGTACTTC.

The chain combines TRBV20-1 with TRBJ2-5, with TRBD2 matching over 12 bases. Germline CDR1 and CDR2: DFQATT and SNEGSKA (reference sequence). The length of the CDR3 is 15 residues. J gave up 5 bases and V 3 bases, and 7 bases lay outside the gene matches. The CDR3: CSASPSGGAWETQYF. In nucleotides, the CDR3 is TGCAGTGCTAGTCCTAGCGGGGGGGCGTGGGAGACCCAGTACTTC.

The J gene is TRBJ2-3, the V gene TRBV2, with 9 bases fitting TRBD2. The CDR3 length is 16 residues. The trim removed 3 bases at V and 6 bases at J, leaving 10 bases unmatched. From germline, CDR1 is SNHLY and CDR2 FYNNEI. CDR3 residues: CASSENLAGPGDTQYF. The CDR3 DNA reads TGTGCCAGCAGTGAGAATCTAGCGGGGCCGGGGGATACGCAGTATTTT.